The 29 T cell receptor beta chains below all came from one sample that was sequenced in a study of blood T cells in healthy people across ages. Alongside a J-beta primer mix, a sample-barcoded 5' primer served in a second PCR lasting roughly 7 to 11 cycles. MiXCR, run by TCRdb on the 5' RACE reads, gives a single entry per CDR3 protein. The sample lists under 1,100,000 distinct CDR3 sequences, approximately 25% occurring once. The same sample was also studied in work on T cells of mothers and their children.

Material: blood. The receptors derive from a girl aged 2 to 9 in good health.

The chain uses TRBV28 and TRBJ1-5; D is unclear. V lost 5 bases and J lost 6, with 14 bases in between. This CDR3 comprises 14 residues. Germline V gene sequence: CDR1 MDHEN, CDR2 SYDVKM. The CDR3 DNA reads as TGTGCCAGCAGTATTCTCCCGATAGGTCAGCCCCAGCATTTT. This codes for CASSILPIGQPQHF.

The chain carries TRBV19 and TRBJ1-6, with D possibly matching TRBD1 (5 bases). The CDR3 spans 14 residues. Germline values: CDR1 LNHDA, CDR2 SQIVND (reference sequence). Trimming shortened V by 3 bases and J by 6 bases, and 9 bases separated the two germline ends. The chain's CDR3 is CASSIAGTNSPLHF. The CDR3 DNA follows: TGTGCCAGTAGTATCGCAGGGACTAATTCACCCCTCCACTTT.

The chain uses TRBV29-1 and TRBJ2-5; TRBD1 matches at 7 bases. TRBJ2-1 explains the end of the DNA better; the J call may be wrong. The germline CDR1 and CDR2 sequences are SQVTM and ANQGSEA. This CDR3 region has 11 residues. The CDR3 nucleotides read TGCAGCGCCGTACAGGGGTATGAGCAGTTCTTC. It codes for CSAVQGYEQFF.

This clonotype was found a few times. This sequence joins TRBV20-1 and TRBJ2-7, with D perhaps matching TRBD1 (6 bases). V shed 5 bases and J shed 6 bases, with 26 bases lying between them. The CDR3 has 16 amino acids. Germline V gene sequence: CDR1 DFQATT, CDR2 SNEGSKA (reference sequence). CDR3 sequence: CSASGSETGSEVEQYF. The DNA of the CDR3 is TGCAGTGCTTCCGGGTCTGAAACAGGGTCGGAGGTCGAGCAGTACTTC.

This clonotype was detected a few times. The rearrangement uses TRBV12-3 or TRBV12-4 and TRBJ2-3; TRBD1 matches at 8 bases. This CDR3 region has 16 residues. V lost 6 bases, J lost 1 base, and 9 bases stayed unmatched. The CDR3 DNA is TGTGCCAGCAGGCCTAGCAGGGGGCGCCGCACAGATACGCAGTATTTT. This codes for CASRPSRGRRTDTQYF.

This clonotype turned up a few times. The CDR3 loop reads CASSPGRIDETQYF. The DNA for the CDR3 is TGTGCCAGCAGCCCGGGACGAATTGATGAGACCCAGTACTTC. This chain joins TRBV7-2 and TRBJ2-5; D tentatively fits TRBD1 or TRBD2 (5 bases each). From germline, CDR1 is SGHTA and CDR2 FQGNSA. This CDR3 region has 14 residues. V was clipped by 5 bases and J by 5 bases, with 15 bases between them.

This clonotype was observed a handful of times. The DNA of the CDR3 is TGCAGTGCTAGAGGTTCGGGCGGAGCCTCAGAGACCCAGTACTTC. Amino acids: CSARGSGGASETQYF. This chain joins TRBV20-1 and TRBJ2-5, with no clear D. In germline, CDR1 is DFQATT, CDR2 SNEGSKA (reference sequence). The CDR3 is 15 amino acids. The germline V and J ends were trimmed by 1 base and 4 bases, with 16 bases remaining between them.

The V and J genes are TRBV2 and TRBJ2-7; a possible D gene is TRBD2 (6 bases). The CDR3 runs to 14 residues. The V gene lost 6 bases and the J gene lost 4 bases, with 16 bases spanning the gap. CDR1 and CDR2 from the germline V gene are SNHLY and FYNNEI. In nucleotides, the CDR3 is TGTGCCAGCAGGACGAGGGTCCGGGAGTACGAGCAGTACTTC. As protein: CASRTRVREYEQYF.

The J gene is TRBJ2-7, the V gene TRBV29-1; D is uncertain. V shed 7 bases and J shed 0 bases, with 25 bases lying between them. This CDR3 comprises 17 residues. Germline CDR1 SQVTM, CDR2 ANQGSEA. This CDR3 reads CSAGGVGKLSTSYEQYF. The CDR3 DNA reads TGCAGCGCTGGCGGAGTGGGTAAACTTTCCACCTCCTACGAGCAGTACTTC.

This clonotype was found many times. V and J are TRBV29-1 and TRBJ2-5; either TRBD1 or TRBD2 may supply D (5 bases each). The CDR3 loop spans 12 amino acids. V lost 7 bases, J lost 5 bases, and 14 bases lay in between. The germline V gene has CDR1 SQVTM and CDR2 ANQGSEA. The CDR3 DNA reads TGCAGCGGATCTCGCTGGGGGGAGACCCAGTACTTC. The encoded protein is CSGSRWGETQYF.

The chain recombines TRBV7-2 with TRBJ2-1; no definite D call. The CDR3 has 13 amino acids. The ends were cut back, 3 bases at V and 2 bases at J, with 5 bases in the middle. The germline V gene encodes CDR1 SGHTA and CDR2 FQGNSA. The CDR3 sequence is CASSLWTYNEQFF. The CDR3, as DNA: TGTGCCAGCAGCTTGTGGACCTACAATGAGCAGTTCTTC. Looking up the rest from reference TRBV7-2 and TRBJ2-1 gives the full variable domain: GAGVSQSPSNKVTEKGKDVELRCDPISGHTALYWYRQSLGQGLEFLIYFQGNSAPDKSGLPSDRFSAERTGGSVSTLTIQRTQQEDSAVYLCASSLWTYNEQFFGPGTRLTVL.

The rearrangement uses TRBV28 and TRBJ1-2, with no clear D. Trimming pared 6 bases from V and 4 bases from J, leaving 24 bases between. The CDR3 has 17 amino acids. Germline CDR1 and CDR2: MDHEN and SYDVKM. The CDR3 DNA sequence: TGTGCCAGCAGCCACCGCCGGAGGGTATCTTCATTCTATGGCTACACCTTC. Protein: CASSHRRRVSSFYGYTF.

In its sample, this clonotype was seen a few times. The rearrangement uses TRBV15 and TRBJ2-6, with 7 bases lining up with TRBD1. V dropped 3 bases and J dropped 4; count of bases not matched to a gene: 0. Germline V gene data show CDR1 as LNHNV and CDR2 as YYDKDF (reference sequence). The CDR3 is 14 amino acids. CDR3 nucleotide sequence: TGTGCCACCAGCAGCAGGGGGGGGGCCAACGTCCTGACTTTC. Encoded protein: CATSSRGGANVLTF.

The table lists this clonotype with a few counts. DNA for the CDR3: TGCAGCGTTGATCACTCTTCACTTAGGTCCTCCCTGAACACTGAAGCTTTCTTT. Its protein product is CSVDHSSLRSSLNTEAFF. J is TRBJ1-1 and V is TRBV29-1, with D uncertain. The CDR3 is 18 residues long. Germline V gene sequence: CDR1 SQVTM, CDR2 ANQGSEA. Trimming cost V 3 bases and J 0 bases, with 23 bases left between them.

The rearrangement links TRBV29-1 to TRBJ2-5; perhaps TRBD2 as D (5 bases). The CDR3 is made up of 12 amino acids. V was clipped by 7 bases and J by 3 bases, with 12 bases between them. Germline values: CDR1 SQVTM, CDR2 ANQGSEA. CDR3 region: CSAAVSEETQYF. CDR3 DNA: TGCAGCGCCGCCGTTAGCGAAGAGACCCAGTACTTC.

The V and J genes are TRBV5-5 and TRBJ2-1; 11 bases line up with TRBD2. The last part of the DNA fits TRBJ2-7 better; the J call may be wrong. The CDR3 is 14 residues long. Looked up from germline, CDR1 is SGHKS and CDR2 is YYEKEE (reference sequence). CDR3 bases: TGTGCCAGCAGCTTGTCTAGCGGGGGGACTGAGCAGTACTTC. Protein: CASSLSSGGTEQYF.

This chain connects TRBV4-3 to TRBJ1-1; 9 bases agree with TRBD1. CDR1 is LGHNA and CDR2 is YSLEER in the germline V gene. V lost 5 bases and J lost 3; bases outside the gene matches: 7. This CDR3 is built from 15 residues. In nucleotides, the CDR3 is TGCGCCAGCAGCTCGGACAGGGGCGCGTACACTGAAGCTTTCTTT. This gives the protein CASSSDRGAYTEAFF.

The rearrangement joins TRBV20-1 to TRBJ2-7; maybe TRBD2 (6 bases). The CDR3 length is 13 residues. V was trimmed by 6 bases and J by 0 bases, leaving 12 bases between them. Germline V CDR1 and CDR2: DFQATT, SNEGSKA (reference sequence). The DNA for the CDR3 is TGCAGTGCCCCTACTAGCCACTCCTACGAGCAGTACTTC. This codes for CSAPTSHSYEQYF.

In its sample, this clonotype was seen a few times. This chain uses TRBV27 with TRBJ2-1, with 12 bases that match TRBD2. This CDR3 has 14 amino acids. Germline V gives CDR1 MNHEY, CDR2 SMNVEV (reference sequence). The V and J ends lost 5 bases and 10 bases, in that order; junction bases with no gene match: 6. The CDR3 region is CASSATSGGLEQFF. DNA of the CDR3: TGTGCCAGCAGTGCGACTAGCGGGGGCCTGGAGCAGTTCTTC.

The genes are TRBV5-1 and TRBJ2-3; the match to TRBD2 covers 10 bases. Germline trimming cut 3 bases from V and 5 bases from J; bases unmatched to any gene: 9. Germline V gene lookup returns CDR1 SGHRS and CDR2 YFSETQ. This CDR3 contains 16 residues. The CDR3 loop is CASSWRERGGLDTQYF. CDR3 coding DNA: TGCGCCAGCAGCTGGAGAGAGCGGGGGGGCTTAGATACGCAGTATTTT.

This clonotype was detected only a few times. The chain combines TRBV7-8 with TRBJ2-2; 10 bases are shared with TRBD2. This CDR3 has 18 amino acids. Germline CDR1 reads SGHVS; CDR2 reads FQNEAQ. J was trimmed by 5 bases and V by 4 bases; bases with no gene match: 13. The CDR3 is CASSSPEDSGGRTGELFF. The CDR3 DNA reads as TGTGCCAGCAGCTCCCCGGAGGATAGCGGGGGGAGGACCGGGGAGCTGTTTTTT. Variable domain in full (rest from reference TRBV7-8 and TRBJ2-2): GAGVSQSPRYKVAKRGQDVALRCDPISGHVSLFWYQQALGQGPEFLTYFQNEAQLDKSGLPSDRFFAERPEGSVSTLKIQRTQQEDSAVYLCASSSPEDSGGRTGELFFGEGSRLTVL.

Concerning this clonotype: This may be a read error: a much more frequent sequence differs by one nucleotide. This chain uses TRBV2 with TRBJ2-5; D ambiguous. CDR1 is SNHLY and CDR2 is FYNNEI in the germline V gene. The CDR3 is 13 amino acids. CDR3 coding DNA: TGTGCCAGCAGGGGCGGATCGACCTACGAGCAGCACTTC. Translating gives CASRGGSTYEQHF.

This clonotype appeared a few times. This rearrangement joins TRBV27 to TRBJ2-1; the D is unclear. In germline, CDR1 is MNHEY, CDR2 SMNVEV (reference sequence). The length of the CDR3 is 12 residues. The V end was cut by 3 bases, the J end by 8 bases, with 8 bases between. In DNA form, the CDR3 reads TGTGCCAGCAGTTTTTCGGCGGATGAGCAGTTCTTC. Protein sequence: CASSFSADEQFF.

The chain carries TRBV28 and TRBJ2-7; D may be TRBD1 or TRBD2 (5 bases each). Trimming left V 5 bases short and J 4 bases short, with 15 bases between. This CDR3 comprises 14 residues. CDR1 and CDR2 (germline): MDHEN, SYDVKM. In DNA, the CDR3 is TGTGCCAGCAGTCCGTCCTTGGGGACGTACGAGCAGTACTTC. This encodes CASSPSLGTYEQYF.

A few counts support this clonotype. The gene calls are TRBV11-2 and TRBJ2-3, with a weak D call TRBD2 (6 bases). This CDR3 has 16 residues. The germline gives CDR1 SGHAT, CDR2 FQNNGV. V lost 1 base to trimming and J lost 2 bases, with 13 bases between them. DNA of the CDR3: TGTGCCAGCAGCTTAGGCTCCGGACTATCCACAGATACGCAGTATTTT. The encoded protein is CASSLGSGLSTDTQYF.

There are a few counts of this clonotype. The V call is TRBV2, the J call TRBJ2-7, with unresolved D. Gene TRBJ2-1 matches the end of the DNA better, so the J call may be wrong. The CDR3 has 13 residues. Germline CDR1 and CDR2: SNHLY and FYNNEI. CDR3 residues: CASSDSWGNEQFF. The CDR3 DNA is TGTGCCAGCAGTGATTCCTGGGGCAATGAGCAGTTCTTC.

The chain is built from TRBV20-1 and TRBJ2-5, with 7 bases lining up with TRBD1. V gave up 3 bases and J gave up 3 bases; unmatched junction bases: 7. From germline, CDR1 is DFQATT and CDR2 SNEGSKA (reference sequence). The CDR3 contains 14 residues. The CDR3 reads CSASTWDSKETQYF. The CDR3 nucleotides read TGCAGTGCTAGTACTTGGGACAGCAAAGAGACCCAGTACTTC.

This clonotype was recorded once. The chain uses TRBV3-1 and TRBJ2-6; D gene unclear. Trimming cost V 1 base and J 3 bases, with 16 bases left between them. The germline V gene has CDR1 LGHDT and CDR2 YNNKEL (reference sequence). The CDR3 consists of 18 residues. CDR3 protein: CASSQVKVALSGANVLTF. The CDR3 DNA sequence: TGTGCCAGCAGCCAAGTAAAGGTAGCCCTGAGTGGGGCCAACGTCCTGACTTTC.

The chain employs TRBV9 and TRBJ1-2; tentative D call: TRBD1 (6 bases). Germline-derived CDR1 and CDR2 are SGDLS and YYNGEE. Trimming pared 0 bases from V and 1 base from J, leaving 7 bases between. CDR3 length: 14 amino acids. The CDR3 sequence: CASSVGDINYGYTF. CDR3 coding DNA: TGTGCCAGCAGCGTAGGGGACATTAACTATGGCTACACCTTC.